This T cell receptor beta chain came from a study of T cells after posttransplantation cyclophosphamide. Broader study findings: TRB overlap between skin or GI tissue T cells and blood was limited. TRB clonality was highly associated with recipient CMV seropositivity and reactivation. Donor-recipient repertoire similarity was low at 1-2 months, rising over year one.

This CDR3 is 13 amino acids long. CDR1 is LNHDA and CDR2 is SQIVND in the germline V gene (reference sequence). V was cut by 1 base and J by 2 bases, with 5 bases left in between. Regarding this clone: The target antigen is unknown.

Profiling relied on immunoSEQ multiplex PCR, and the TCRdb table lists in-frame clones only, not all of them. The sample has fewer than 3,000 clones, roughly 80% seen once. This chain connects TRBV19 to TRBJ1-2; a possible D gene is TRBD1 (5 bases). The receptor comes from a man aged 25-45 years with a blood cancer, CMV-positive, and with a related stem cell donor. Sequencing was carried out using PBMCs. For the CDR3, the DNA is TGTGCCAGTAGTATAGCAGGGAACTATGGCTACACCTTC. Translation: CASSIAGNYGYTF.